This note documents a single T cell receptor (beta chain) sequence. This sample is part of a study of patients and donors after allogeneic stem cell transplantation. Germline V gene sequence: CDR1 ENHRY, CDR2 SYGVKD. The CDR3 sequence is 16 residues long. Deletions cut 2 bases from V and 2 bases from J, with 16 bases between. In TCRdb, the RT-PCR reads were re-called with MiXCR into one record per CDR3 protein. The data show over 150,000 distinct CDR3 sequences, with 25% to 35% seen just once and approximately 3.5% held by the top ten. This TCR derives from a human donor who was either an allogeneic HSCT recipient or a stem cell or donor lymphocyte infusion donor (not recorded which). It is not recorded whose cells these are; they may come from a transplant donor. This chain connects TRBV10-3 to TRBJ2-7, with D possibly matching TRBD1 (5 bases). The sample taken for sequencing was blood, either unsorted or a sorted T cell fraction (not recorded which). The CDR3 region has the DNA TGTGCCATCAGTGAGCCCTCCAGGCAGGGTACCTACGAGCAGTACTTC. It encodes CAISEPSRQGTYEQYF.